This T cell receptor (beta chain) was obtained from a study of post-analysis software for immune sequencing data. Study-level information: The disease courses covered relapsing-remitting, secondary progressive and progressive-relapsing multiple sclerosis.

About this clonotype itself: Its antigen remains unidentified.

General study points: The study found significantly lower normalized Chao1 diversity in multiple sclerosis patients than in controls. Higher frequency in patients than in controls was seen for about five TRBV segments, with TRBV5-6, TRBV5-1 and TRBV20-1 among them.

The V gene lost 2 bases and the J gene lost 1 base, with 8 bases spanning the gap. From germline, CDR1 is SGHVS and CDR2 FNYEAQ. The CDR3 is made up of 14 amino acids. The authors incorporated unique molecular identifiers into the TCR beta cDNA libraries. When roughly 1 to 10 million T cells were used, they gave 500,000 or so cDNA molecules. TCRdb reprocessed the PCR reads with MiXCR, giving one entry per CDR3 protein. The profile shows about 820,000 distinct CDR3 sequences, around 50% of them singletons. The specimen was blood. The chain recombines TRBV7-6 with TRBJ2-5; D is undetermined. This TCR was recovered from a girl aged 5 to 17 with multiple sclerosis. The CDR3 spells CASSLQEFQETQYF. CDR3 in DNA: TGTGCCAGCAGCTTACAGGAATTCCAAGAGACCCAGTACTTC.